Included here is one TCR beta chain sequence, with context. Its specificity is unknown. The data are from a study of shared clonotypes between healthy human individuals. Several immunoSEQ 96-well plates shared each subset's DNA, each plate a replicate. Clones were sequenced by immunoSEQ multiplex PCR, and TCRdb holds only the in-frame ones, with some missing. The repertoire holds over a million clones, with roughly 95% as singletons. Overall study findings and caveats: Generation probability values for non-shared clonotypes were lower than those for clonotypes shared by all four donors. Investigators expected sequencing depth to affect clonotype sharing among donors. The sampled material consisted only of blood, and tissue repertoires are likely to differ.

V lost 1 base to trimming and J lost 3 bases; unmatched junction nucleotides: 10. The germline V gene has CDR1 SGHNT and CDR2 YENEEA. The CDR3 loop spans 18 amino acids. Sequencing used naive CD4+ T cells sorted from blood. The subset here: CD45RA+ positively selected. The chain uses TRBV11-3 and TRBJ2-3; 10 nucleotides match TRBD2. The sequence came from a man in his thirties or forties in good health. The CDR3 DNA reads as TGTGCCAGCAGCTTAGCCAAGACTAGCGGGCGGGGAACAGATACGCAGTATTTT. It codes for CASSLAKTSGRGTDTQYF.